These 2 T cell receptor beta chains were sequenced from one sample in a study of shared clonotypes between healthy human individuals. TCRdb's table, derived via immunoSEQ multiplex PCR, lists solely in-frame clones and lacks some. The sample records under 650,000 clones, 95% to 97% being singletons. The sample taken for sequencing was naive CD4+ T cells sorted from blood. The subset denotes: CD45RA+ positively selected. These receptors all stem from a woman between 25 and 40 years old in good health.

The chain employs TRBV21-1 and TRBJ2-1; the table's D call, TRBD2, has no DNA check behind it. TRBV21-1 represents a pseudogene. The CDR3 is made up of 17 amino acids. CDR3: CASSSRLAGGRRGEQFF. Written as DNA, the CDR3 is TGTGCCAGCAGCTCGCGACTAGCGGGAGGGAGGCGGGGTGAGCAGTTCTTC.

The chain couples TRBV30 to TRBJ2-1, with D hard to call. Germline values: CDR1 GTSNPN, CDR2 SVGIG (reference sequence). V gave up 0 bases and J gave up 6 bases, with 3 bases separating them. The CDR3 loop spans 11 amino acids. CDR3 in amino acids: CAWSVGNEQFF. CDR3 nucleotide sequence: TGTGCCTGGAGTGTCGGCAATGAGCAGTTCTTC.